The entry below describes one TCR beta chain. Trimming took 0 bases from V and 5 from J, leaving 7 bases between them. The CDR3 is 14 residues long. Germline lookup yields CDR1 LGHDT and CDR2 YNNKEL (reference sequence). Original processing methods: Amplification with reference gene primers provided the estimates of nucleated cell counts. Produced via immunoSEQ multiplex PCR; TCRdb's table is partial and in-frame only. The D gene and trimming were derived from the DNA, and the V and J assignments and clone size from that table. The sample includes 190,000 or so clones, approximately 80% of them seen just once. The sample belongs to a study of blood T cell repertoires in COVID-19. Looking at the study overall: Material from acute and convalescent COVID-19 was sourced from the United States, Italy and Spain. T cells, B-cell-depleted T cells, or PBMCs provided the cDNA or gDNA that served as material.

The chain employs TRBV3-1 (or the pseudogene TRBV3-2) and TRBJ2-2; D gene uncertain. The clonotype was recovered from a human donor with acute or convalescent COVID-19. The donor label of this sample is uncertain. The sample consisted of peripheral blood. This CDR3 is CASSQDSLTGELFF. CDR3 sequence (DNA): TGTGCCAGCAGCCAAGATTCCCTTACCGGGGAGCTGTTTTTT.